The T cell receptor beta chain described here comes from a study of blood T cells in healthy people across ages. This clonotype was detected ten times or more. This CDR3 comprises 15 residues. V was cut by 5 bases and J by 0 bases, with 11 bases left in between. Germline CDR1 MNHNS, CDR2 SASEGT. Through a sample-barcoded 5' primer and a J-beta primer mix, a second PCR was run for roughly 7 to 12 cycles. Via MiXCR, TCRdb re-called the 5' RACE reads, giving one row per CDR3 protein. The sample consists of about 1.6 million distinct CDR3 sequences, roughly 30% of them appearing once. Each donor supplied about 9.6 milliliters of peripheral blood.

The sample taken for sequencing was blood. This clonotype originated in a woman aged 25 to 39 in good health. The V call is TRBV6-1, the J call TRBJ2-1; D might be TRBD2 (6 bases). CDR3 coding DNA: TGTGCCAGCAGTTCCCTGGGGGGCTCCTACAATGAGCAGTTCTTC. Translating gives CASSSLGGSYNEQFF.